The rows below give T cell receptor beta chains drawn from one sample of a study of cytomegalovirus exposure and HLA in healthy donors. TCRdb's table, derived via immunoSEQ multiplex PCR, lists solely in-frame clones and lacks some. The repertoire holds some 98,000 clones, with around nine tenths as singletons. What was sequenced was PBMCs. The receptors stem from a woman under 40 in good health and CMV-seronegative. The CDR3 runs from the conserved cysteine through the conserved F or W. The D gene is left open where the match is weak. For some rows the clone size is stated as once, few or many, or as a class when expanded; others skip it.

v_gene: TRBV5-1
abundance: .
d_gene: .
j_gene: TRBJ1-5
CDR3aa: CASSARGGNQPQHF
CDR3nt: TGCGCCAGCAGCGCGAGAGGGGGAAATCAGCCCCAGCATTTT

v_gene: TRBV6-5
abundance: few
d_gene: TRBD1
j_gene: TRBJ1-6
CDR3aa: CASSYGTANSPLHF
CDR3nt: TGTGCCAGCAGTTACGGGACAGCCAATTCACCCCTCCACTTT

v_gene: TRBV11-2
abundance: .
d_gene: TRBD1
j_gene: TRBJ1-2
CDR3aa: CASSVPTGVYGYTF
CDR3nt: TGTGCCAGCAGCGTTCCGACAGGGGTCTATGGCTACACCTTC

v_gene: TRBV27
abundance: .
d_gene: TRBD1
j_gene: TRBJ1-1
CDR3aa: CASKGQEKNTEAFF
CDR3nt: TGTGCCAGCAAAGGACAGGAAAAAAACACTGAAGCTTTCTTT

v_gene: TRBV7-9
abundance: .
d_gene: .
j_gene: TRBJ2-3
CDR3aa: CASSFKDTQYF
CDR3nt: TGTGCCAGCAGCTTTAAAGATACGCAGTATTTT

v_gene: TRBV9
abundance: .
d_gene: TRBD2
j_gene: TRBJ2-7
CDR3aa: CASSVLAGAYEQYF
CDR3nt: TGTGCCAGCAGCGTCCTAGCGGGGGCCTACGAGCAGTACTTC

v_gene: TRBV9
abundance: .
d_gene: .
j_gene: TRBJ1-1
CDR3aa: CASSAPLGKNTEAFF
CDR3nt: TGTGCCAGCAGCGCCCCACTCGGGAAGAACACTGAAGCTTTCTTT

v_gene: TRBV6-1
abundance: .
d_gene: TRBD1
j_gene: TRBJ1-5
CDR3aa: CASSGALDRGAYSNQPQHF
CDR3nt: TGTGCCAGCAGTGGAGCCCTGGACAGGGGCGCCTATAGCAATCAGCCCCAGCATTTT

v_gene: TRBV5-1
abundance: .
d_gene: .
j_gene: TRBJ1-1
CDR3aa: CASSLDGENTEAFF
CDR3nt: TGCGCCAGCAGCTTGGACGGAGAGAACACTGAAGCTTTCTTT

v_gene: TRBV5-4
abundance: .
d_gene: TRBD1
j_gene: TRBJ1-6
CDR3aa: CASSLQGGYNSPLHF
CDR3nt: TGTGCCAGCAGCTTGCAGGGGGGTTATAATTCACCCCTCCACTTT

v_gene: TRBV9
abundance: .
d_gene: TRBD2
j_gene: TRBJ2-7
CDR3aa: CASNSLAGGPGEQYF
CDR3nt: TGTGCCAGCAATTCCCTAGCGGGGGGGCCCGGAGAGCAGTACTTC

v_gene: TRBV6-1
abundance: .
d_gene: TRBD1
j_gene: TRBJ1-2
CDR3aa: CASGGTGLSDYTF
CDR3nt: TGTGCCAGCGGGGGGACAGGCCTAAGTGACTACACCTTC

v_gene: TRBV5-1
abundance: .
d_gene: .
j_gene: TRBJ2-1
CDR3aa: CASSLVGRGRGARDNEQFF
CDR3nt: TGCGCCAGCAGCCTTGTGGGCAGGGGTCGGGGGGCCCGAGACAATGAGCAGTTCTTC

v_gene: TRBV25-1
abundance: few
d_gene: .
j_gene: TRBJ1-2
CDR3aa: CASRDSHYGYTF
CDR3nt: TGTGCCAGCAGGGACAGCCACTATGGCTACACCTTC

v_gene: TRBV6-5
abundance: .
d_gene: TRBD1
j_gene: TRBJ1-1
CDR3aa: CASSKGRDSEAFF
CDR3nt: TGTGCCAGCAGCAAGGGCCGGGACAGTGAAGCTTTCTTT

v_gene: TRBV5-4
abundance: .
d_gene: .
j_gene: TRBJ1-3
CDR3aa: CASSLDSLSGNTIYF
CDR3nt: TGTGCCAGCAGCTTGGATTCCCTCTCTGGAAACACCATATATTTT

v_gene: TRBV11-2
abundance: .
d_gene: .
j_gene: TRBJ1-1
CDR3aa: CASSQRGVVAFF
CDR3nt: TGTGCCAGCAGCCAACGCGGGGTCGTAGCTTTCTTT

v_gene: TRBV18
abundance: .
d_gene: .
j_gene: TRBJ1-1
CDR3aa: CASSPSRSNTEAFF
CDR3nt: TGTGCCAGCTCACCTTCGCGGTCGAACACTGAAGCTTTCTTT